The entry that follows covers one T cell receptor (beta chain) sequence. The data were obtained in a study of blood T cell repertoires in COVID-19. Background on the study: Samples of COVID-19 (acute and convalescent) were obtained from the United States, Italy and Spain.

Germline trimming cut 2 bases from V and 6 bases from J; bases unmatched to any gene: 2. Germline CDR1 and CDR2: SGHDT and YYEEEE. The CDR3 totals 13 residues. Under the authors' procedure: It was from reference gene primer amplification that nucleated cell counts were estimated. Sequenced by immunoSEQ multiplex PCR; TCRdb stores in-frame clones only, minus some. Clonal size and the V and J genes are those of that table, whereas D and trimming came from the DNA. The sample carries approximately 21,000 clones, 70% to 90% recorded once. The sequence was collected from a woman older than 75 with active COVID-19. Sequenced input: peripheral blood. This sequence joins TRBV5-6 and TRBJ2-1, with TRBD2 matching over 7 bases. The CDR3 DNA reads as TGTGCCAGCAGCTTCGGGGGGATCAATGAGCAGTTCTTC. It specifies CASSFGGINEQFF. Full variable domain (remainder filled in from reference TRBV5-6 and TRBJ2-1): DAGVTQSPTHLIKTRGQQVTLRCSPKSGHDTVSWYQQALGQGPQFIFQYYEEEERQRGNFPDRFSGHQFPNYSSELNVNALLLGDSALYLCASSFGGINEQFFGPGTRLTVL.